This is a list of T cell receptor beta chains from one sample in a study of beta chain features in type 1 diabetes. Data came from immunoSEQ multiplex PCR; TCRdb stores just in-frame clones and leaves some out. Altogether about 260,000 clones are present, around 65% being singletons, with the ten largest covering almost 0.055%. Sample: naive CD4+ T cells from blood. These receptors were obtained from a man between 25 and 39 years old in good health. Each CDR3 is given with its conserved first and last residue. D genes are given only for firm matches. Size values are once, few and many counts, or a class for expanded clones, and some rows have none.

>TRBJ2-1|TRBV14|once|NA
CASSQAAEQFF
TGTGCCAGCAGCCAAGCTGCGGAGCAGTTCTTC
>TRBJ2-1|TRBV29-1|NA|NA
CSVDPMGSGNEQFF
TGCAGCGTTGACCCCATGGGTAGCGGCAATGAGCAGTTCTTC
>TRBJ2-1|TRBV29-1|NA|TRBD2
CSVEGGLAEKLSYNEQFF
TGCAGCGTTGAAGGAGGCCTAGCGGAAAAACTCTCCTACAATGAGCAGTTCTTC
>TRBJ1-6|TRBV30|NA|TRBD1
CAWREQGTLYNSPLHF
TGTGCCTGGAGGGAACAGGGGACTTTGTATAATTCACCCCTCCACTTT
>TRBJ1-2|TRBV15|NA|TRBD1
CATSMDRNYGYTF
TGTGCCACCAGCATGGACAGGAACTATGGCTACACCTTC
>TRBJ2-7|TRBV5-1|NA|TRBD2
CASSLARTSGREEQYF
TGCGCCAGCAGCTTGGCCCGGACTAGCGGGAGAGAGGAGCAGTACTTC
>TRBJ1-3|TRBV5-1|NA|NA
CASSTGSSSGNTIYF
TGCGCCAGCAGCACAGGGTCGAGCTCTGGAAACACCATATATTTT
>TRBJ2-5|TRBV7-6|NA|TRBD1
CASSGQGKETQYF
TGTGCCAGCAGCGGACAGGGGAAAGAGACCCAGTACTTC
>TRBJ2-3|TRBV10-3|NA|TRBD2
CAITEGGGADTQYF
TGTGCCATCACCGAAGGCGGGGGGGCAGATACGCAGTATTTT
>TRBJ2-5|TRBV30|few|TRBD2
CAWRYGTKETQYF
TGTGCCTGGCGATACGGGACTAAAGAGACCCAGTACTTC
>TRBJ2-5|TRBV7-9|NA|NA
CASSTGYLETQYF
TGTGCCAGCAGCACCGGTTACCTGGAGACCCAGTACTTC
>TRBJ2-5|TRBV30|NA|NA
CAWKAVQETQYF
TGTGCCTGGAAGGCAGTACAAGAGACCCAGTACTTC
>TRBJ1-2|TRBV29-1|NA|NA
CSVEEGGHGYTF
TGCAGCGTTGAAGAGGGAGGGCATGGCTACACCTTC
>TRBJ2-3|TRBV5-4|NA|NA
CASSVVGWSTDTQYF
TGTGCCAGCAGCGTTGTCGGGTGGAGCACAGATACGCAGTATTTT
>TRBJ2-1|TRBV29-1|NA|NA
CSVDLGGLDEQFF
TGCAGCGTTGATCTGGGGGGTCTTGATGAGCAGTTCTTC
>TRBJ2-3|TRBV7-2|NA|NA
CASSLDLPGLMDTQYF
TGTGCCAGCAGCTTAGATCTGCCCGGCTTAATGGATACGCAGTATTTT
>TRBJ2-1|TRBV7-9|few|TRBD2
CASRPGLAGTPHPYNEQFF
TGTGCCAGCAGACCCGGACTAGCGGGTACCCCGCACCCCTACAATGAGCAGTTCTTC
>TRBJ2-5|TRBV9|NA|NA
CASSVGGAQETQYF
TGTGCCAGCAGCGTAGGGGGGGCCCAAGAGACCCAGTACTTC
>TRBJ2-3|TRBV25-1|NA|NA
CASSSTDTQYF
TGTGCCAGTAGTAGCACAGATACGCAGTATTTT
>TRBJ2-1|TRBV30|few|NA
CAWSPRRGSYNEQFF
TGTGCCTGGAGCCCCCGCCGGGGCTCCTACAATGAGCAGTTCTTC
>TRBJ2-5|TRBV15|NA|NA
CATSSLGGLGVQETQYF
TGTGCCACCAGCAGCCTCGGGGGGCTAGGGGTACAAGAGACCCAGTACTTC
>TRBJ2-1|TRBV4-1|NA|TRBD1
CASSRDRDNEQFF
TGCGCCAGCAGTAGGGACAGGGATAATGAGCAGTTCTTC
>TRBJ2-7|TRBV29-1|NA|TRBD1
CSVAPGQAPTTRYEQYF
TGCAGCGTTGCACCGGGACAGGCTCCCACAACTCGCTACGAGCAGTACTTC
>TRBJ1-2|TRBV30|NA|TRBD1
CAWSVQGGAYTF
TGTGCCTGGAGTGTACAGGGGGGAGCCTACACCTTC
>TRBJ1-6|TRBV7-9|NA|NA
CASSSGLNNSPLHF
TGTGCCAGCAGCTCAGGACTGAACAATTCACCCCTCCACTTT
>TRBJ2-4|TRBV6-5|once|TRBD2
CASSRSGRDIQYF
TGTGCCAGCAGCCGTAGCGGGAGGGACATTCAGTACTTC
>TRBJ2-5|TRBV5-1|NA|NA
CASRITPETQYF
TGCGCCAGCAGGATCACCCCGGAGACCCAGTACTTC
>TRBJ2-7|TRBV28|NA|NA
CASSFLATAPYEQYF
TGTGCCAGCAGTTTCCTAGCGACGGCACCCTACGAGCAGTACTTC
>TRBJ2-6|TRBV23-1|NA|NA
CASSPPVRDSARSGANVLTF
TGCGCCAGCAGTCCTCCCGTCCGAGACAGTGCACGCTCTGGGGCCAACGTCCTGACTTTC
>TRBJ2-4|TRBV2|NA|NA
CASSDPWGVLAKNIQYF
TGTGCCAGCAGTGATCCCTGGGGAGTACTAGCCAAAAACATTCAGTACTTC
>TRBJ2-1|TRBV27|NA|NA
CASSLFPNEQFF
TGTGCCAGCAGTTTGTTTCCCAATGAGCAGTTCTTC
>TRBJ2-2|TRBV7-9|NA|TRBD2
CASSPTSGRYTGELFF
TGTGCCAGCAGCCCGACTAGCGGGAGATACACCGGGGAGCTGTTTTTT
>TRBJ2-1|TRBV30|NA|NA
CAWSTRRFGGNEQFF
TGTGCCTGGAGCACCAGAAGGTTCGGGGGCAATGAGCAGTTCTTC
>TRBJ1-2|TRBV30|NA|NA
CAWSVPPGSYGYTF
TGTGCCTGGAGTGTACCCCCGGGATCGTATGGCTACACCTTC
>TRBJ1-2|TRBV29-1|NA|TRBD1
CSGVDRGYGYTF
TGCAGCGGGGTGGACAGGGGCTATGGCTACACCTTC
>TRBJ2-1|TRBV7-2|NA|TRBD1
CASSSNPRGNEQFF
TGTGCCAGCAGCTCCAATCCCAGGGGGAATGAGCAGTTCTTC
>TRBJ2-3|TRBV15|NA|TRBD2
CAAPERLREGMTDTQYF
TGTGCCGCCCCCGAACGGCTGCGGGAGGGTATGACAGATACGCAGTATTTT
>TRBJ2-1|TRBV30|NA|NA
CASGLGRSSYNEQFF
TGTGCCTCCGGATTGGGACGGAGCTCCTACAATGAGCAGTTCTTC
>TRBJ2-1|TRBV30|few|TRBD1
CAWRPSGQGYNEQFF
TGTGCCTGGAGACCCTCGGGACAGGGGTATAATGAGCAGTTCTTC
>TRBJ2-1|TRBV30|once|NA
CACNEGYSYNEQFF
TGTGCCTGCAATGAAGGGTACTCCTACAATGAGCAGTTCTTC
>TRBJ2-3|TRBV11-2|NA|TRBD2
CASSPRRLAGGPTDTQYF
TGTGCCAGCAGCCCAAGACGACTAGCGGGCGGACCCACAGATACGCAGTATTTT
>TRBJ2-1|TRBV5-4|NA|NA
CASSLAGIAVHNEQFF
TGTGCCAGCAGCTTGGCCGGGATAGCGGTTCACAATGAGCAGTTCTTC
>TRBJ1-1|TRBV30|NA|TRBD1
CAWRTGRTGNTEAFF
TGTGCCTGGAGGACGGGCCGGACAGGAAACACTGAAGCTTTCTTT
>TRBJ2-1|TRBV9|NA|NA
CASSEASDYNEQFF
TGTGCCAGCAGCGAGGCTAGCGATTACAATGAGCAGTTCTTC
>TRBJ2-1|TRBV30|NA|NA
CALSSYNEQFF
TGTGCCTTGAGCTCCTACAATGAGCAGTTCTTC
>TRBJ2-5|TRBV25-1|NA|TRBD2
CASSEASGTKAQYF
TGTGCCAGCAGTGAGGCTAGCGGGACGAAGGCCCAGTACTTC
>TRBJ2-1|TRBV7-2|NA|NA
CASSFGLGQFF
TGTGCCAGCAGCTTCGGACTCGGGCAGTTCTTC
>TRBJ2-3|TRBV2|NA|NA
CASKGPGRGTDTQYF
TGTGCCAGCAAGGGGCCTGGGAGAGGCACAGATACGCAGTATTTT
>TRBJ2-5|TRBV5-1|NA|NA
CASSPKTTWNETQYF
TGCGCCAGCAGCCCGAAGACTACATGGAACGAGACCCAGTACTTC